This note documents a single TCR beta chain sequence. Amplified regions were TCR beta CDR3 sequences from RNA transcripts. Researchers ran a first-round RT-PCR on the TCR CDR3 using the HTBI primer set. Each CDR3 protein gets one entry after TCRdb re-called the multiplex PCR reads with MiXCR. The sample holds a few hundred thousand distinct CDR3 sequences, around a sixth seen once. No ophthalmopathy progression within 18 months constituted stable Graves' hyperthyroidism. This specimen belongs to a study of T cells in Graves' hyperthyroidism and ophthalmopathy. V lost 3 bases, J lost 4 bases, and 7 bases stayed unmatched. CDR1 is DFQATT and CDR2 is SNEGSKA in the germline V gene (reference sequence). The CDR3 is 15 residues long.

The sequenced sample was blood. This clonotype was sampled from a woman aged 45-59 years with Graves' hyperthyroidism. This sequence joins TRBV20-1 and TRBJ2-1; TRBD2 agrees at 9 bases. The CDR3 spells CSARDSGSSYNEQFF. CDR3 bases: TGCAGTGCTAGGGATAGCGGGAGTTCATACAATGAGCAGTTCTTC.